The source of this T cell receptor (beta chain) is a study of quantifying T cell responses using KT2 cells. Across the study: Reverse transcription used primers in the TCR alpha and beta constant regions.

A single-stranded UMI oligo with SP2 sequence was ligated to cDNA 3' ends. The first PCR ran 3 to 5 cycles with an equimolar RC1.1 and RC1.2 beta primer mix. MiXCR was run by TCRdb on the UMI-ligation and nested PCR reads, yielding one entry per CDR3 protein. The table has fewer than 50,000 distinct CDR3 sequences, about 17% seen once. Germline assignment: CDR1 LGHNT and CDR2 FRNRAP. Trimming shortened V by 1 base and J by 4 bases, and 10 bases separated the two germline ends. This CDR3 contains 14 residues. This clonotype originated in a human donor. J is TRBJ1-2 and V is TRBV12-5; D is ambiguous. The material sequenced was PBMCs spiked with cells of the T cell clone KT2. DNA for the CDR3: TGTGCTAGTGGTTTGGCCAGACGGTCCTATGGCTACACCTTC. This encodes CASGLARRSYGYTF.